This T cell receptor (beta chain) was obtained from a study of blood T cell repertoires in COVID-19. Study context: Samples came from the United States, Italy and Spain, spanning acute and convalescent COVID-19. Sample material is recorded as cDNA or gDNA derived from T cells, B-cell-depleted T cells, or PBMCs.

In germline, CDR1 is LGHNA, CDR2 YSLEER. This CDR3 region has 15 residues. V dropped 0 bases and J dropped 1 base, with 8 bases sitting between them. As handled by the study authors: Quantification of nucleated cells was approximated via reference gene primer amplification. TCRdb's copy holds only in-frame clones and misses some; the assay was immunoSEQ multiplex PCR. V and J calls and clone size are as listed in that table; D and trimming were resolved from the DNA. This table holds about 150,000 clones, roughly 91% found once. The V call is TRBV4-3, the J call TRBJ2-3, with D unresolved. What was sequenced was peripheral blood. The TCR sequence derives from a man between 60 and 75 years old with active or convalescent COVID-19. CDR3: CASSQEDSRTDTQYF. The CDR3 DNA follows: TGCGCCAGCAGCCAAGAAGACTCCCGCACAGATACGCAGTATTTT.